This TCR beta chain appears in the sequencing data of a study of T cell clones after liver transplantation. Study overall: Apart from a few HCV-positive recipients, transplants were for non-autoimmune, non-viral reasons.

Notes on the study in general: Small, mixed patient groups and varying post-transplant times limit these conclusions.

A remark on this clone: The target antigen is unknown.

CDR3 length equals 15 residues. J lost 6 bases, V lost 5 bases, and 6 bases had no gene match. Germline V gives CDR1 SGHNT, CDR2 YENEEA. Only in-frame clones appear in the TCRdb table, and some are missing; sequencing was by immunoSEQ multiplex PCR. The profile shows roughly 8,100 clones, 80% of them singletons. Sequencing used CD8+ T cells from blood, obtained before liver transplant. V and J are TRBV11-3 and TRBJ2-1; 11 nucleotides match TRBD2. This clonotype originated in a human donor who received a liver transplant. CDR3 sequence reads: CASSPTSGEINEQFF. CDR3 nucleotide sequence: TGTGCCAGCAGCCCGACTAGCGGGGAAATCAATGAGCAGTTCTTC. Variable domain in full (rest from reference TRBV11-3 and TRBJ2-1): EAGVVQSPRYKIIEKKQPVAFWCNPISGHNTLYWYLQNLGQGPELLIRYENEEAVDDSQLPKDRFSAERLKGVDSTLKIQPAELGDSAVYLCASSPTSGEINEQFFGPGTRLTVL.